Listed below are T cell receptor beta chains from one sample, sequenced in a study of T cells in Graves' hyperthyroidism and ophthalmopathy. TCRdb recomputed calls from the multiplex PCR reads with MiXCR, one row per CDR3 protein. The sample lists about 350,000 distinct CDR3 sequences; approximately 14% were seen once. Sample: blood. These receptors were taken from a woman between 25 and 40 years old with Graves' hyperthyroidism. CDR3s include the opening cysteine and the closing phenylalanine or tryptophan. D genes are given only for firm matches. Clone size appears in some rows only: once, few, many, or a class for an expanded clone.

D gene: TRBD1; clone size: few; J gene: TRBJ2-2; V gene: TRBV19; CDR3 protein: CASSISGGGPTGELFF; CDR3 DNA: TGTGCCAGTAGTATTTCAGGGGGTGGTCCGACCGGGGAGCTGTTTTTT
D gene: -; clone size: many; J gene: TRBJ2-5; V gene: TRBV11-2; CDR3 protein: CASSDPGRGQETQYF; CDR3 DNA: TGTGCCAGCAGCGACCCAGGGAGAGGCCAAGAGACCCAGTACTTC
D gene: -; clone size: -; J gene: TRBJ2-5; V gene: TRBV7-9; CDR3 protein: CASYGGYQETRYF; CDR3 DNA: TGTGCCAGCTATGGGGGCTACCAAGAGACCCGGTACTTC
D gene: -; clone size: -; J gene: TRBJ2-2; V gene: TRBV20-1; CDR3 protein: CSAKETLNTGELFF; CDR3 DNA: TGCAGTGCTAAAGAGACACTGAACACCGGGGAGCTGTTTTTT
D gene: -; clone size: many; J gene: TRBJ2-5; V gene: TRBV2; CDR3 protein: CADGSEETQYF; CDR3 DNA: TGTGCCGACGGGTCTGAAGAGACCCAGTACTTC
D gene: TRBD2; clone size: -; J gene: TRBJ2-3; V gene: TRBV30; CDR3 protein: CAWTLAGTDRQYF; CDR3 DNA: TGTGCCTGGACACTAGCGGGAACAGATAGGCAGTATTTT
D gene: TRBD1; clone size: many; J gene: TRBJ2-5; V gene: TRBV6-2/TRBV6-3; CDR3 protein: CASSFGTEETQYF; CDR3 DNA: TGTGCCAGCAGTTTCGGGACAGAAGAGACCCAGTACTTC
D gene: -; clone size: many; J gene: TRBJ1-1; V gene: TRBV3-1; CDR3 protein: CASSPTQLNTEAFF; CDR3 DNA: TGTGCCAGCAGCCCAACCCAGCTGAACACTGAAGCTTTCTTT
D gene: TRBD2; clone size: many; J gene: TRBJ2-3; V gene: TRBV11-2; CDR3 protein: CASSPSRRLAGGTDTQYF; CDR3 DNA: TGTGCCAGCAGCCCTAGTCGGCGACTAGCGGGGGGCACAGATACGCAGTATTTT
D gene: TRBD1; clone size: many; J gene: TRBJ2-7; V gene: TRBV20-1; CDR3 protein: CSARDADRGTYEQYF; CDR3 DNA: TGCAGTGCTAGAGATGCGGACAGGGGAACCTACGAGCAGTACTTC
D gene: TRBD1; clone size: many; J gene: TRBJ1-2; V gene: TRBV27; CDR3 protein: CASSLWAGGTYGYTF; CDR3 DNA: TGTGCCAGCAGTTTATGGGCAGGGGGCACATATGGCTACACCTTC
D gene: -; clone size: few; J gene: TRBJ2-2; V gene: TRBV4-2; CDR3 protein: CASSQDWSGELFF; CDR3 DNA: TGTGCCAGCAGCCAAGATTGGTCCGGGGAGCTGTTTTTT
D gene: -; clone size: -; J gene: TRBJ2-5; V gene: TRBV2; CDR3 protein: CASQATRSRETQYF; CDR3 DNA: TGTGCCAGCCAGGCTACTCGGAGCAGGGAGACCCAGTACTTC
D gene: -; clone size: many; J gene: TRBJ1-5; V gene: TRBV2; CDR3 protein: CASSWDWSQPQHF; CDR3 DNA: TGTGCCAGCAGTTGGGACTGGAGTCAGCCCCAGCATTTT
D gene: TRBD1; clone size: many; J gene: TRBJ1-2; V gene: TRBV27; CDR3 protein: CASSPDREEGYTF; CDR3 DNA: TGTGCCAGCAGTCCCGACAGGGAGGAAGGCTACACCTTC
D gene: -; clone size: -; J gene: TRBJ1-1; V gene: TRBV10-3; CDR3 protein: CAIRTVEIAEAFF; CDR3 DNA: TGTGCCATCAGGACAGTCGAAATTGCTGAAGCTTTCTTT
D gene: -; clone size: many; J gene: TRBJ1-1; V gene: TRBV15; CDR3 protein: CATSRVVGYGENTEAFF; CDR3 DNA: TGTGCCACCAGCAGAGTCGTCGGGTATGGGGAAAACACTGAAGCTTTCTTT
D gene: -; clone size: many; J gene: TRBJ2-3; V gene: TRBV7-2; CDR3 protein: CASRAQVTDTQYF; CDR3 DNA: TGTGCCAGCCGGGCACAGGTCACAGATACGCAGTATTTT
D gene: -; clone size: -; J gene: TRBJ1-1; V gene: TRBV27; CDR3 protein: CASSLGGHTMNTEAFF; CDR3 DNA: TGTGCCAGCAGTTTAGGGGGACACACGATGAACACTGAAGCTTTCTTT
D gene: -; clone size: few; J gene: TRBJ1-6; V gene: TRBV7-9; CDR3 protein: CASSLAGANSPLHF; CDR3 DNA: TGTGCCAGCAGCTTAGCAGGGGCGAATTCACCCCTCCACTTT
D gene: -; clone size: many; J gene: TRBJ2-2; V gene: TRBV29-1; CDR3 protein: CSVEGGTGELFF; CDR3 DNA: TGCAGCGTTGAAGGCGGGACCGGGGAGCTGTTTTTT
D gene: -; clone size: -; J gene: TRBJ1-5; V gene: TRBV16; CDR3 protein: CASSRASVLGNQPQHF; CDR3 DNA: TGTGCCAGCAGTCGAGCGTCGGTCCTGGGCAATCAGCCCCAGCATTTT
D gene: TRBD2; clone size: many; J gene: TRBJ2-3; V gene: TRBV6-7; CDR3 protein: CASSTPREAGSSGRTSTDTQYF; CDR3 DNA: TGTGCCAGCAGTACCCCCAGAGAGGCCGGCTCTAGCGGGAGGACTAGCACAGATACGCAGTATTTT
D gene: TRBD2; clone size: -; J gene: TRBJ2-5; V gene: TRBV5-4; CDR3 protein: CASRLTSGSQQETQYF; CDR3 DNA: TGTGCCAGCAGGTTGACTAGCGGGAGCCAACAAGAGACCCAGTACTTC